These T cell receptor beta chains were read from a single sample in a study of blood T cell repertoires in COVID-19. Assay used: immunoSEQ multiplex PCR; TCRdb lists only in-frame clones, some missing. Of approximately 61,000 clones in the sample, roughly 79% are singletons; the top ten hold 25% to 40%. The material sequenced was peripheral blood. These receptors were collected from a human donor in a cohort sampled during active COVID-19. Each CDR3 is given with its conserved first and last residue.

v_gene	j_gene	CDR3aa
TRBV28	TRBJ1-2	CASSLSQVVGQLTGYTF
TRBV5-5	TRBJ2-3	CASSLGGGSTDTQYF
TRBV19	TRBJ1-6	CASKGRQGGDSPLHF
TRBV6-8	TRBJ2-5	CASSYYKRQGGGETQYF
TRBV12-3/TRBV12-4	TRBJ2-1	CASSSQRVGGQFF
TRBV15	TRBJ2-5	CATSRELSGTEQETQYF
TRBV13	TRBJ1-1	CASRMGLRNTEAFF
TRBV3-1/TRBV3-2	TRBJ1-2	CASSSGDSRPPYGYTF
TRBV5-1	TRBJ2-1	CASSLLQMGGDNEQFF
TRBV6-5	TRBJ2-1	CAASYAGQGYNEQFF
TRBV5-6	TRBJ1-6	CASSHSNSPLHF
TRBV27	TRBJ2-7	CASSFPIKSSYEQYF
TRBV4-3	TRBJ2-7	CASTMTGTEGRSRYF